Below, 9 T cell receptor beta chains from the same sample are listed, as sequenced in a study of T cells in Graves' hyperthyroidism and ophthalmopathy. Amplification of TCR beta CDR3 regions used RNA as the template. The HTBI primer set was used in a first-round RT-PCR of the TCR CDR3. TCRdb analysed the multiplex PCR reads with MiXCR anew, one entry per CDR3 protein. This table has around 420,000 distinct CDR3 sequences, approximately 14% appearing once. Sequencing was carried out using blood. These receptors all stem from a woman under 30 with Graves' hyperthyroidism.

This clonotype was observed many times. CDR3 in amino acids: CASSFDRGARDGYTF. DNA for the CDR3: TGTGCCAGCAGTTTCGATCGGGGGGCGAGGGATGGCTACACCTTC. The rearrangement uses TRBV27 and TRBJ1-2; possibly TRBD1 for D (6 bases). Germline CDR1 and CDR2: MNHEY and SMNVEV (reference sequence). This CDR3 is 15 amino acids long. V lost 3 bases to trimming and J lost 6 bases, with 17 bases between them.

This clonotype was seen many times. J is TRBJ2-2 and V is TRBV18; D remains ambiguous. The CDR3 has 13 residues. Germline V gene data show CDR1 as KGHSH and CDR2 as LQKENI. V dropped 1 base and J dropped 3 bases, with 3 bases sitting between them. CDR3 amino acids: CASSPRDTGELFF. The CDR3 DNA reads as TGTGCCAGCTCACCACGGGACACCGGGGAGCTGTTTTTT.

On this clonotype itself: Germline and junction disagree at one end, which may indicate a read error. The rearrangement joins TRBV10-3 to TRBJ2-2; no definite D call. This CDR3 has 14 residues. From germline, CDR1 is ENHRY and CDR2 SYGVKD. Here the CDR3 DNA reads TGTGCCATCAGGGAGTCTTCGAACACCGGGGAGCTGTTTTTT. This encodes CAIRESSNTGELFF.

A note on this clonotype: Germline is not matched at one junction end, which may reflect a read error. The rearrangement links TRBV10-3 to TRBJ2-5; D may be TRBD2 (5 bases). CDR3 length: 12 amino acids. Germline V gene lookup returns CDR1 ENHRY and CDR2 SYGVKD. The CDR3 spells CAIRGKQETHYF. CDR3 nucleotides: TGTGCCATCCGGGGTAAACAAGAGACCCATTACTTC.

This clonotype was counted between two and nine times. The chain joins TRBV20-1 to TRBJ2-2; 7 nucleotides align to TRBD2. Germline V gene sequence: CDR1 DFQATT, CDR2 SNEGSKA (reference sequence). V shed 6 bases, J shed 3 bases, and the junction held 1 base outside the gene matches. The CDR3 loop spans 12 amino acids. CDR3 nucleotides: TGCAGTGCCCTAGCGGACACCGGGGAGCTGTTTTTT. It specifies CSALADTGELFF.

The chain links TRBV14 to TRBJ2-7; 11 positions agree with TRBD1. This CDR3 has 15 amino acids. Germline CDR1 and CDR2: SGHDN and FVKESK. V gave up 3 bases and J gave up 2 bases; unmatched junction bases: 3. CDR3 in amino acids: CASSHLGQGAYEQYF. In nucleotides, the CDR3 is TGTGCCAGCAGCCACCTGGGACAGGGGGCCTACGAGCAGTACTTC. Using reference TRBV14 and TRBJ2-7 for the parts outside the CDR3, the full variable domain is EAGVTQFPSHSVIEKGQTVTLRCDPISGHDNLYWYRRVMGKEIKFLLHFVKESKQDESGMPNNRFLAERTGGTYSTLKVQPAELEDSGVYFCASSHLGQGAYEQYFGPGTRLTVT.

The CDR3 nucleotides read TGCAGTGCTAGAGGCCCAGGGTGGCAAGAGACCCAGTACTTC. Translation gives CSARGPGWQETQYF. The V gene is TRBV20-1, the J gene TRBJ2-5; D possibly corresponds to TRBD1 (5 bases). This CDR3 spans 14 amino acids. Trimming took off 1 base at V and 2 bases at J, with 11 bases between the two ends. CDR1 and CDR2 (germline): DFQATT, SNEGSKA (reference sequence).

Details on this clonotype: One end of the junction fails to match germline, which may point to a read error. The CDR3 region is CASSPPTRGRFSNEQYF. The CDR3 DNA is TGTGCCAGTAGTCCACCCACCCGGGGGCGATTCTCCAACGAGCAGTACTTC. The chain recombines TRBV19 with TRBJ2-7; D possibly matches TRBD1 or TRBD2 (6 bases each). This CDR3 region has 17 residues. CDR1 is LNHDA, CDR2 SQIVND, per germline (reference sequence).

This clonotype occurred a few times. DNA for the CDR3: TGTGCCAGCAGCCCCGGGGGGCGCTTAGGGGGCGAGCAGTACTTC. Translation gives CASSPGGRLGGEQYF. This chain connects TRBV9 to TRBJ2-7, with D possibly being TRBD2 (7 bases). V was pared by 4 bases and J by 6 bases, with 20 bases between. The CDR3 totals 15 residues. Germline CDR1 is SGDLS and CDR2 is YYNGEE.